The rows below give T cell receptor beta chains drawn from one sample of a study of CD8+ T cells in alopecia areata. Only in-frame clones appear in the TCRdb table, and some are missing; sequencing was by immunoSEQ multiplex PCR. The profile shows roughly 110,000 clones, 84% of them singletons. Sample: CD8+ T cells sorted from blood, taken at week 24, from a patient treated with tofacitinib. Receptors were obtained from a human donor with alopecia areata. Both conserved end residues are part of each CDR3. The D gene is left open where the match is weak. Clone size is stated in some rows and not others, as once, few, many or a class when expanded.

v_gene: TRBV29-1; j_gene: TRBJ2-2; abundance: -; len: 12; d_gene: -; CDR3aa: CSVTTGTGELFF; CDR3nt: TGCAGCGTCACTACAGGGACCGGGGAGCTGTTTTTT
v_gene: TRBV11-1; j_gene: TRBJ2-1; abundance: -; len: 14; d_gene: -; CDR3aa: CASSLTGLPTEQFF; CDR3nt: TGTGCCAGCAGCTTGACCGGACTCCCAACTGAGCAGTTCTTC
v_gene: TRBV29-1; j_gene: TRBJ2-3; abundance: -; len: 14; d_gene: -; CDR3aa: CSVEESTATDTQYF; CDR3nt: TGCAGCGTTGAAGAGTCGACAGCCACAGATACGCAGTATTTT
v_gene: TRBV7-2; j_gene: TRBJ2-1; abundance: -; len: 18; d_gene: -; CDR3aa: CASSFSWVGVATHNEQFF; CDR3nt: TGTGCCAGCAGCTTCTCGTGGGTCGGGGTAGCCACACACAATGAGCAGTTCTTC
v_gene: TRBV27; j_gene: TRBJ1-2; abundance: -; len: 16; d_gene: -; CDR3aa: CASSLRLDIRNYGYTF; CDR3nt: TGTGCCAGCAGTTTGAGGCTCGACATCCGAAACTATGGCTACACCTTC
v_gene: TRBV25-1; j_gene: TRBJ1-2; abundance: once; len: 14; d_gene: -; CDR3aa: CASSEAFHNYGYTF; CDR3nt: TGTGCCAGCAGTGAGGCGTTTCATAACTATGGCTACACCTTC
v_gene: TRBV4-1; j_gene: TRBJ2-3; abundance: few; len: 17; d_gene: TRBD2; CDR3aa: CASRPWTSGISTDTQYF; CDR3nt: TGCGCCAGCAGACCTTGGACTAGCGGGATAAGCACAGATACGCAGTATTTT
v_gene: TRBV9; j_gene: TRBJ2-5; abundance: -; len: 16; d_gene: -; CDR3aa: CASSVGYQGARETQYF; CDR3nt: TGTGCCAGCAGCGTAGGGTACCAAGGGGCCAGAGAGACCCAGTACTTC
v_gene: TRBV19; j_gene: TRBJ2-5; abundance: -; len: 13; d_gene: TRBD1; CDR3aa: CASSPGQQETQYF; CDR3nt: TGTGCCAGTAGTCCGGGACAGCAAGAGACCCAGTACTTC
v_gene: TRBV5-1; j_gene: TRBJ2-2; abundance: -; len: 16; d_gene: TRBD1; CDR3aa: CASSLERTGGTGELFF; CDR3nt: TGCGCCAGCAGCTTGGAGCGGACAGGGGGAACCGGGGAGCTGTTTTTT
v_gene: TRBV5-4; j_gene: TRBJ2-3; abundance: -; len: 17; d_gene: -; CDR3aa: CASSSPPGPKFTDTQYF; CDR3nt: TGTGCCAGCAGCTCCCCCCCGGGGCCTAAATTTACAGATACGCAGTATTTT
v_gene: TRBV5-1; j_gene: TRBJ2-3; abundance: few; len: 15; d_gene: -; CDR3aa: CASSLGERAADTQYF; CDR3nt: TGCGCCAGCAGCCTAGGTGAAAGGGCGGCAGATACGCAGTATTTT
v_gene: TRBV7-9; j_gene: TRBJ2-3; abundance: -; len: 16; d_gene: -; CDR3aa: CASSTHPRTDSVTQYF; CDR3nt: TGTGCCAGCAGCACCCACCCTCGGACGGACTCAGTTACGCAGTATTTT
v_gene: TRBV5-4; j_gene: TRBJ2-5; abundance: -; len: 18; d_gene: TRBD1; CDR3aa: CASSLPDRGPVDQETQYF; CDR3nt: TGTGCCAGCAGCTTGCCAGACAGGGGACCGGTCGACCAAGAGACCCAGTACTTC
v_gene: TRBV6-1; j_gene: TRBJ1-2; abundance: -; len: 13; d_gene: -; CDR3aa: CACSDQANYGYTF; CDR3nt: TGTGCCTGCAGTGACCAGGCTAACTATGGCTACACCTTC
v_gene: TRBV5-6; j_gene: TRBJ2-7; abundance: -; len: 14; d_gene: -; CDR3aa: CASSSGTYTYEQYF; CDR3nt: TGTGCCAGCAGCTCCGGGACCTACACCTACGAGCAGTACTTC
v_gene: TRBV10-1; j_gene: TRBJ2-3; abundance: -; len: 16; d_gene: -; CDR3aa: CASSEVLDSVTDTQYF; CDR3nt: TGCGCCAGCAGTGAGGTCCTAGATTCAGTCACAGATACGCAGTATTTT
v_gene: TRBV2; j_gene: TRBJ1-1; abundance: -; len: 18; d_gene: TRBD1; CDR3aa: CASSEEGEQGPVDTEAFF; CDR3nt: TGTGCCAGCAGTGAAGAAGGAGAACAGGGGCCTGTGGACACTGAAGCTTTCTTT
v_gene: TRBV4-2; j_gene: TRBJ2-1; abundance: medium-sized; len: 15; d_gene: TRBD2; CDR3aa: CASRVAGGSYNEQFF; CDR3nt: TGTGCCAGCAGAGTAGCGGGGGGTTCCTACAATGAGCAGTTCTTC
v_gene: TRBV23-1; j_gene: TRBJ2-5; abundance: -; len: 15; d_gene: -; CDR3aa: CASSQSVTLQETQYF; CDR3nt: TGCGCCAGCAGTCAATCGGTGACGTTGCAAGAGACCCAGTACTTC
v_gene: TRBV5-1; j_gene: TRBJ2-1; abundance: few; len: 16; d_gene: -; CDR3aa: CASSFGLGGFYNEQFF; CDR3nt: TGCGCCAGCAGCTTCGGTCTGGGGGGTTTCTACAATGAGCAGTTCTTC
v_gene: TRBV13; j_gene: TRBJ2-5; abundance: few; len: 14; d_gene: -; CDR3aa: CASSFRGFQETQYF; CDR3nt: TGTGCCAGCAGCTTTCGCGGATTTCAAGAGACCCAGTACTTC
v_gene: TRBV7-7; j_gene: TRBJ2-1; abundance: -; len: 14; d_gene: -; CDR3aa: CASSVWDGHNEQFF; CDR3nt: TGTGCTAGCAGCGTATGGGACGGACACAATGAGCAGTTCTTC
v_gene: TRBV10-3; j_gene: TRBJ1-2; abundance: -; len: 15; d_gene: -; CDR3aa: CAIRVDSQSNYGYTF; CDR3nt: TGTGCCATCAGGGTGGACAGCCAATCTAACTATGGCTACACCTTC
v_gene: TRBV27; j_gene: TRBJ2-7; abundance: -; len: 14; d_gene: -; CDR3aa: CASSLSQTGYEQYF; CDR3nt: TGTGCCAGCAGTTTATCGCAGACAGGCTACGAGCAGTACTTC
v_gene: TRBV7-9; j_gene: TRBJ2-5; abundance: -; len: 19; d_gene: TRBD2; CDR3aa: CASRSPRARLAGGQETQYF; CDR3nt: TGTGCCAGCAGATCCCCTAGAGCCCGACTAGCGGGGGGCCAAGAGACCCAGTACTTC
v_gene: TRBV5-4; j_gene: TRBJ2-5; abundance: -; len: 16; d_gene: TRBD2; CDR3aa: CASSLAVAGVEETQYF; CDR3nt: TGTGCCAGCAGCTTAGCAGTTGCGGGGGTAGAAGAGACCCAGTACTTC
v_gene: TRBV7-2; j_gene: TRBJ2-3; abundance: -; len: 17; d_gene: -; CDR3aa: CASTFSVLAGAPDTQYF; CDR3nt: TGTGCCAGCACCTTCTCTGTGTTGGCGGGGGCGCCAGATACGCAGTATTTT
v_gene: TRBV29-1; j_gene: TRBJ1-2; abundance: -; len: 14; d_gene: -; CDR3aa: CSVEDRELNYGYTF; CDR3nt: TGCAGCGTTGAAGACAGGGAGCTTAACTATGGCTACACCTTC
v_gene: TRBV4-1; j_gene: TRBJ1-1; abundance: -; len: 16; d_gene: TRBD1; CDR3aa: CASSQRLTGVNTEAFF; CDR3nt: TGCGCCAGCAGCCAGAGGCTCACAGGGGTGAACACTGAAGCTTTCTTT
v_gene: TRBV5-6; j_gene: TRBJ2-7; abundance: -; len: 13; d_gene: -; CDR3aa: CASSYRDAYEQYF; CDR3nt: TGTGCCAGCAGCTATCGGGACGCCTACGAGCAGTACTTC
v_gene: TRBV5-1; j_gene: TRBJ2-3; abundance: few; len: 15; d_gene: -; CDR3aa: CASSRGEGPTDTQYF; CDR3nt: TGCGCCAGCAGTCGAGGCGAGGGACCCACAGATACGCAGTATTTT
v_gene: TRBV19; j_gene: TRBJ2-1; abundance: -; len: 9; d_gene: -; CDR3aa: CASGVEQFF; CDR3nt: TGTGCCAGTGGGGTTGAGCAGTTCTTC